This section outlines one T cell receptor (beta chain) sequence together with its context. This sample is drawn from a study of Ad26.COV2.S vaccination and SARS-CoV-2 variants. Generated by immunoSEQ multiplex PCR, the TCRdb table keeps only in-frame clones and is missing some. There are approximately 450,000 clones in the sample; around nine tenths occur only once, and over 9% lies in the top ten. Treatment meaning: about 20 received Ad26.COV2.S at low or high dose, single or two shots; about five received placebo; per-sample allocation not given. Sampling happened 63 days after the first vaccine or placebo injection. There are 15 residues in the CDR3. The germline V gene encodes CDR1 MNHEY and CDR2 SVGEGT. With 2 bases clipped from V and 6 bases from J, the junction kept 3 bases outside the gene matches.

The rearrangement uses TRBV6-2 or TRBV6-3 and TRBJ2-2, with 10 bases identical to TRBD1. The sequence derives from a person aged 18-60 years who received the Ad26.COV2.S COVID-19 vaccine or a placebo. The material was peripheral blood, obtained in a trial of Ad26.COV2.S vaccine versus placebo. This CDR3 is CASSYVTGGSGELFF. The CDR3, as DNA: TGTGCCAGCAGTTACGTGACAGGGGGCTCCGGGGAGCTGTTTTTT.